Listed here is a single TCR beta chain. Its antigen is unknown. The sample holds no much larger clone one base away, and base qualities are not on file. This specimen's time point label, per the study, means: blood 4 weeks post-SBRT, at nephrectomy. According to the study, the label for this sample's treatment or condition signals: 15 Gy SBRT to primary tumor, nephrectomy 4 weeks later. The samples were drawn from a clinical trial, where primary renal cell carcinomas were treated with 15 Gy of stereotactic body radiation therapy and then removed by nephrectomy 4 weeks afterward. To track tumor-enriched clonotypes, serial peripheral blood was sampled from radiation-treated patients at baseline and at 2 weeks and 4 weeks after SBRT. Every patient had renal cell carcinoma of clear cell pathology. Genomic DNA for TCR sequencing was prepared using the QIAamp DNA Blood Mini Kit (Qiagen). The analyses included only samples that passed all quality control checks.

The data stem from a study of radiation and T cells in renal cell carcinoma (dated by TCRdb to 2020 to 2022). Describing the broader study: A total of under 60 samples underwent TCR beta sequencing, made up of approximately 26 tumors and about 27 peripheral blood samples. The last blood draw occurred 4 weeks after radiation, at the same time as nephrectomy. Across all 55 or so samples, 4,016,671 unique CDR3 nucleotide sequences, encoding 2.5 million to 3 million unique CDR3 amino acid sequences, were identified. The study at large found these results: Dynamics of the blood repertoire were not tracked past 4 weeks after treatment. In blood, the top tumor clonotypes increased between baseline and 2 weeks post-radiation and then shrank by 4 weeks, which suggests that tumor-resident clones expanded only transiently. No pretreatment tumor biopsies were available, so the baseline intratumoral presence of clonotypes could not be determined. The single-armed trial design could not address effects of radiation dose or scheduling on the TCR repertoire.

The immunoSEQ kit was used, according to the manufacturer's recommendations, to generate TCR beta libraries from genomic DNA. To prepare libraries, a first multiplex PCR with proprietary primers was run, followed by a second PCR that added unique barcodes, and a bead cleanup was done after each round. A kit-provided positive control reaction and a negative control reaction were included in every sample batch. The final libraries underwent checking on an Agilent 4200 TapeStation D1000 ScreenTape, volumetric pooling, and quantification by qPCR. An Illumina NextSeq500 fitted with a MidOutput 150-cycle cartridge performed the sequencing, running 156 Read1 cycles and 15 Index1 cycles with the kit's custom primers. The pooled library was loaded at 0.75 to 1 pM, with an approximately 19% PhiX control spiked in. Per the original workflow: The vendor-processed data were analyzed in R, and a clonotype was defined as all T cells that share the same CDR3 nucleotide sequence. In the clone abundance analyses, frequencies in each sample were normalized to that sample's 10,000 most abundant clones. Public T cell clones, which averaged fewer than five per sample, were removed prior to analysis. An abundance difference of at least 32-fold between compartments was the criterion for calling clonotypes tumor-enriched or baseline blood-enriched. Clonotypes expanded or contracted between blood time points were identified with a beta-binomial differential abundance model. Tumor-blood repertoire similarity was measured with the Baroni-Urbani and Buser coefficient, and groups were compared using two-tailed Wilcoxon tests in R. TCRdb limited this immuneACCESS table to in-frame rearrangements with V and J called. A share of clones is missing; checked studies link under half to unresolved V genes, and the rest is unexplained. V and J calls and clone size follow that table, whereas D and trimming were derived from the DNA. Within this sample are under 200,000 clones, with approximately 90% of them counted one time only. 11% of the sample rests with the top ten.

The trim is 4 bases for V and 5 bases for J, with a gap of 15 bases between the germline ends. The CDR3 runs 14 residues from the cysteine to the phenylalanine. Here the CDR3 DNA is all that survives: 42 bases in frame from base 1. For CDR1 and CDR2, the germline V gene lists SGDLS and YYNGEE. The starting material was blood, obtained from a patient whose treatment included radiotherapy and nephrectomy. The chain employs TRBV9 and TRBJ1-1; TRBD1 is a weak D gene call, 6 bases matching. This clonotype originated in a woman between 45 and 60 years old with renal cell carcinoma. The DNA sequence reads TGTGCCAGCAGCCAACCGGGGGCTTGGACTGAAGCTTTCTTT. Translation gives CASSQPGAWTEAFF.